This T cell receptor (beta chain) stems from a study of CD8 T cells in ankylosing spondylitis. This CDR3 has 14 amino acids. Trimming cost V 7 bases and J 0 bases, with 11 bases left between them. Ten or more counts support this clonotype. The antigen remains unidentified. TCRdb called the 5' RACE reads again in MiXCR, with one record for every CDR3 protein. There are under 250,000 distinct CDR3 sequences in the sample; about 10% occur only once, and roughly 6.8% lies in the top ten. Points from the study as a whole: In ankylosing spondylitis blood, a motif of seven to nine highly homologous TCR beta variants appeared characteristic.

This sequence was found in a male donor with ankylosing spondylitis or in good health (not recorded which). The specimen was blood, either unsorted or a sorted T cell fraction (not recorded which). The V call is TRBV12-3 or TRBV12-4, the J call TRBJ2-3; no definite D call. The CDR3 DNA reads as TGTGCCAGCACCATGACACGTAGCACAGATACGCAGTATTTT. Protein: CASTMTRSTDTQYF.